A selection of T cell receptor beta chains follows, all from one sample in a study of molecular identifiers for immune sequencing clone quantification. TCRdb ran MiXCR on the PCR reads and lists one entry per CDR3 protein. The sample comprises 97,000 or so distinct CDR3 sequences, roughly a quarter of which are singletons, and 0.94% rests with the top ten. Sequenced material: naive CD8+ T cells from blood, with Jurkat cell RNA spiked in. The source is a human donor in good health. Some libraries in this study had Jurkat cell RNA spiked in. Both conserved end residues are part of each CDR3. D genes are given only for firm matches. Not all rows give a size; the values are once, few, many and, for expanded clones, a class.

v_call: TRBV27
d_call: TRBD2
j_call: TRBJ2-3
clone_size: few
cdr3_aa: CASSFREALYTDTQYF
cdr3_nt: TGTGCCAGCAGTTTTCGGGAGGCACTCTACACAGATACGCAGTATTTT

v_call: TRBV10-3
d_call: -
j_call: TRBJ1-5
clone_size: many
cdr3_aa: CAIFGSNQPQHF
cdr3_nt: TGTGCCATCTTCGGGAGCAATCAGCCCCAGCATTTT

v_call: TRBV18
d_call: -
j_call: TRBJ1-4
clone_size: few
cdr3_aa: CASSPDYVRRVEKLFF
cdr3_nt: TGTGCCAGCTCACCGGATTATGTCAGAAGGGTTGAAAAACTGTTTTTT

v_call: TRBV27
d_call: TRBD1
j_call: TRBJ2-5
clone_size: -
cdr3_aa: CASSSPGTGVETQYF
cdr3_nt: TGTGCCAGCAGTTCCCCCGGGACAGGGGTAGAGACCCAGTACTTC

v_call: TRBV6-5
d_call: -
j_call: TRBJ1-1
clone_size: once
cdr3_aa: CASSSRSYTEALF
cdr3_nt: TGTGCCAGCAGTTCTCGGTCTTACACTGAAGCTCTCTTT

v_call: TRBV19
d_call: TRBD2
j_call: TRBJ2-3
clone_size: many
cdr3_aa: CAGSGGDGTQYF
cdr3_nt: TGTGCCGGGAGCGGGGGCGACGGTACGCAGTATTTT

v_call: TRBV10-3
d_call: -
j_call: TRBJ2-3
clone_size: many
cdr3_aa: CAIRKGDFVGDTQYF
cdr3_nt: TGTGCCATCAGGAAGGGAGATTTCGTTGGAGATACGCAGTATTTT

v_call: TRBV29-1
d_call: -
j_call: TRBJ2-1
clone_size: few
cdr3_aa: CSVEGGTSGSYNEQFF
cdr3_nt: TGCAGCGTTGAAGGGGGAACATCCGGCTCCTACAATGAGCAGTTCTTC

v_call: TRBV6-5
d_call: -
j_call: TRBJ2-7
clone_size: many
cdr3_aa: CASSTGIFDRQYF
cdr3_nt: TGTGCCAGCAGTACCGGGATCTTCGACAGGCAGTACTTC

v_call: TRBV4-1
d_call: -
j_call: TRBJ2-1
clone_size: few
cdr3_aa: CASSQISGTTYNEQFF
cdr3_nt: TGCGCCAGCAGCCAGATATCCGGGACCACCTACAATGAGCAGTTCTTC

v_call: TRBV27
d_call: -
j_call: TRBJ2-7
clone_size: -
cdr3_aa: CASSLGAGAPEQYF
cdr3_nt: TGTGCCAGCAGTTTAGGGGCAGGGGCTCCCGAGCAGTACTTC

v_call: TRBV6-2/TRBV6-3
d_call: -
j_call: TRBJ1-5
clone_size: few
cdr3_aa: CASSNRGSNQPQHF
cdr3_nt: TGTGCCAGCAGCAATCGGGGAAGCAATCAGCCCCAGCATTTT

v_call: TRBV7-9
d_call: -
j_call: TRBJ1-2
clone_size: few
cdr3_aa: CASSIRVGDGYTF
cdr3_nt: TGTGCCAGCAGCATCAGGGTTGGGGATGGCTACACCTTC

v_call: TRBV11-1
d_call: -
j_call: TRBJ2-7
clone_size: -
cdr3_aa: CASSLVGDPYYEQYF
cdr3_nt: TGTGCCAGCAGCTTAGTCGGGGACCCCTACTACGAGCAGTACTTC

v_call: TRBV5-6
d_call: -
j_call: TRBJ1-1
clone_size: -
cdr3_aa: CASFPNSAITEAFF
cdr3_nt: TGTGCCAGCTTCCCCAACTCCGCGATAACTGAAGCTTTCTTT

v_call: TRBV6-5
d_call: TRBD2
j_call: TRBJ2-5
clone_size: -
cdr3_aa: CASTPPSSGSGTQYF
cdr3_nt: TGTGCCAGCACACCACCTAGTAGCGGGAGCGGGACCCAGTACTTC

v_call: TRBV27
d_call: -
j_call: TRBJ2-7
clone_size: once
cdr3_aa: CASNLSRDNSYEQYF
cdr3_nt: TGTGCCAGCAATTTATCGCGGGACAATTCCTACGAGCAGTACTTC

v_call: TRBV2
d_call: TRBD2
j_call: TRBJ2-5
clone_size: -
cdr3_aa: CASSERLAPSQETQYF
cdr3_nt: TGTGCCAGCAGCGAGCGACTAGCGCCTTCCCAAGAGACCCAGTACTTC

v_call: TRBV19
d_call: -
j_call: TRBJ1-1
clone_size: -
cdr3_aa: CASRIHREAFF
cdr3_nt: TGTGCCAGTAGAATTCATCGGGAAGCTTTCTTT

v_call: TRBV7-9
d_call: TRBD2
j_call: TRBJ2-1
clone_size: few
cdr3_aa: CASGLAGAGNEQFF
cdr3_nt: TGTGCCAGCGGCCTAGCGGGGGCGGGCAATGAGCAGTTCTTC

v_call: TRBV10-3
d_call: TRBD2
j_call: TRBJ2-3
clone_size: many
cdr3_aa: CAISASGGTDTQYF
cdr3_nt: TGTGCCATCAGCGCTAGCGGGGGCACAGATACGCAGTATTTT

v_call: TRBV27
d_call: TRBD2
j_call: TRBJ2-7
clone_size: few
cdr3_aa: CASSSGLAGTYEQYF
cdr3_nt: TGTGCCAGCAGTTCGGGACTAGCGGGAACCTACGAGCAGTACTTC

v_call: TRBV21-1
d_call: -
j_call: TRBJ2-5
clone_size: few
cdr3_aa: CATLRQGARETQYF
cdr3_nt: TGTGCCACCCTTCGGCAGGGGGCTAGGGAGACCCAGTACTTC

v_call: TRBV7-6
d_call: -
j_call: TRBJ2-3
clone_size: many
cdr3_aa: CASSFGSYTDTQYF
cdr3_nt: TGTGCCAGCAGCTTCGGGTCTTACACAGATACGCAGTATTTT

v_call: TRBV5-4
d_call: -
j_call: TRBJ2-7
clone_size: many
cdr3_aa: CASSSEGFEQYF
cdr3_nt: TGTGCCAGCAGCTCTGAGGGATTCGAGCAGTACTTC

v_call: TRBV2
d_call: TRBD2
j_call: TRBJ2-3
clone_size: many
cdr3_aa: CASSEASGRAKDTQYF
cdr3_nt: TGTGCCAGCAGTGAAGCTAGCGGGAGGGCCAAAGATACGCAGTATTTT

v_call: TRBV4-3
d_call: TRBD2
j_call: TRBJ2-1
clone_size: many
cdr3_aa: CASSQDRGGSSGGLGQFF
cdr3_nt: TGCGCCAGCAGCCAAGATCGAGGCGGGAGTAGCGGGGGACTAGGGCAGTTCTTC

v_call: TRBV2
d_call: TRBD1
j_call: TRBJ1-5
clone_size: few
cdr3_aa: CARSDWDRYYISNQPQHF
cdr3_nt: TGTGCCCGCAGTGATTGGGACAGATACTACATTAGCAATCAGCCCCAGCATTTT

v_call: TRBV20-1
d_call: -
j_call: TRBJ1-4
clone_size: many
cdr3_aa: CSAKGPYGEKLFF
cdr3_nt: TGCAGTGCTAAGGGCCCCTATGGGGAAAAACTGTTTTTT

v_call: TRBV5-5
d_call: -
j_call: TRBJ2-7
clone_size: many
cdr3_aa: CASSATDYEQYF
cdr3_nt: TGTGCCAGCAGCGCCACGGACTACGAGCAGTACTTC

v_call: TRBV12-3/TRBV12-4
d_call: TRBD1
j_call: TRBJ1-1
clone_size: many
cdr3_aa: CASSLTFQGEYTEAFF
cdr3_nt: TGTGCCAGCAGTCTCACATTCCAGGGGGAATACACTGAAGCTTTCTTT

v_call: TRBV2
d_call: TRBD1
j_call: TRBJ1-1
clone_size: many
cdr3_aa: CASSYPSTGGSPRAFF
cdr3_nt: TGTGCCAGCAGCTACCCCTCGACAGGGGGGTCGCCGAGGGCTTTCTTT

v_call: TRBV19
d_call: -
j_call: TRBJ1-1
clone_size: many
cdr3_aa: CASSIGRAREAFF
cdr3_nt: TGTGCCAGTAGTATCGGCAGGGCTCGTGAAGCTTTCTTT

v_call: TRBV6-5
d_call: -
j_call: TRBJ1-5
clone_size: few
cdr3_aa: CASSSGLGQPQHF
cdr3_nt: TGTGCCAGCAGTTCCGGCTTGGGTCAGCCCCAGCATTTT

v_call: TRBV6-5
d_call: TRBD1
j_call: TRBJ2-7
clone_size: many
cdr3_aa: CASTQSVTGYEQYF
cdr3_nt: TGTGCCAGCACCCAATCTGTGACAGGGTACGAGCAGTACTTC

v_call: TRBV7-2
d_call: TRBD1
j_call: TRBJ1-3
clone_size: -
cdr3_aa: CASTRTGSGNTIYF
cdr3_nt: TGCGCCAGCACCCGGACAGGATCAGGAAACACCATATATTTT

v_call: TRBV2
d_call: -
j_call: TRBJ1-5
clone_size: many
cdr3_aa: CASSRFGTEWPQHF
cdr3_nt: TGTGCCAGCAGCAGATTCGGGACCGAGTGGCCCCAGCATTTT

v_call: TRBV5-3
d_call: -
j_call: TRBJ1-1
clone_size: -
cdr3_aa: CASSFGPPTEITEALF
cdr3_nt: TGTGCCAGCAGCTTTGGTCCACCGACAGAGATCACTGAAGCTCTCTTT

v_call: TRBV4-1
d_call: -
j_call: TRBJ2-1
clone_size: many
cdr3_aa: CASSQGHDGGIEQFF
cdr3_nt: TGCGCCAGCAGCCAGGGACACGACGGGGGGATTGAGCAGTTCTTC

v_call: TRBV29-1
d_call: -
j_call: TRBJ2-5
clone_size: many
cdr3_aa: CSVGLLGDETQYF
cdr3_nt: TGCAGCGTTGGTCTACTCGGCGACGAGACCCAGTACTTC

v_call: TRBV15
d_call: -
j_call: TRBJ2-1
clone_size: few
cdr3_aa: CATSRVGGPEQFF
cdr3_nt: TGTGCCACCAGCAGAGTGGGGGGGCCTGAGCAGTTCTTC

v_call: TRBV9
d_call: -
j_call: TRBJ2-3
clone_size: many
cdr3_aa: CASSDGYTQYF
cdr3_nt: TGTGCCAGCAGTGATGGGTATACGCAGTATTTT

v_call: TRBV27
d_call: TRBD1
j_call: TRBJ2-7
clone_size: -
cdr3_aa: CASSPTGQGYEQYF
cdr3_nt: TGTGCCAGCAGTCCGACGGGACAGGGCTACGAGCAGTACTTC

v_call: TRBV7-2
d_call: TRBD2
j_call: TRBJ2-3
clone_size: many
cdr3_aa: CASTLAGGRKDTQYF
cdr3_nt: TGTGCCAGCACCCTAGCGGGGGGGCGAAAGGATACGCAGTATTTT

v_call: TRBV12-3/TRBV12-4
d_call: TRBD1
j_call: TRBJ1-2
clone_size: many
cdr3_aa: CASSSTGFYGYTF
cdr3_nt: TGTGCCAGCAGTTCGACAGGGTTCTATGGCTACACCTTC

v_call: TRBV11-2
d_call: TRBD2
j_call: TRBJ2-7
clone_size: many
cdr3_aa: CASSDSRGGWLAGSYEQYF
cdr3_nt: TGTGCCAGCAGCGACTCTAGGGGGGGGTGGCTAGCGGGCTCCTACGAGCAGTACTTC

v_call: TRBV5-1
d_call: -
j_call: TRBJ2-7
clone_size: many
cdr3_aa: CASSFWGNDEQYF
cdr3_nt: TGCGCCAGCAGCTTTTGGGGGAACGACGAGCAGTACTTC

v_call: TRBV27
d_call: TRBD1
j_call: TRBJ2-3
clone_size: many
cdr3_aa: CASSFVQGAADTQYF
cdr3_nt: TGTGCCAGCAGTTTTGTCCAGGGGGCCGCAGATACGCAGTATTTT

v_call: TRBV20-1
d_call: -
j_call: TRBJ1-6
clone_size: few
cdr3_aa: CSARDLKGDSYNSPLHF
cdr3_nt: TGCAGTGCTAGAGATCTAAAAGGAGACTCCTATAATTCACCCCTCCACTTT

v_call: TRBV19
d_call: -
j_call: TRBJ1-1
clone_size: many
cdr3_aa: CASRSVEQFNTEAFF
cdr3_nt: TGTGCCAGTAGATCAGTCGAACAGTTTAACACTGAAGCTTTCTTT

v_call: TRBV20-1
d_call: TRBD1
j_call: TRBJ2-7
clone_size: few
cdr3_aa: CSQTTRDRVFYEQYF
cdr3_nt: TGCAGCCAAACGACCCGGGACAGGGTATTCTACGAGCAGTACTTC

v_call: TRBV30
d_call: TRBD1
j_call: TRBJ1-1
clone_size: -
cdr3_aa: CAWSQGASTEAFF
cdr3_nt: TGTGCCTGGAGCCAGGGGGCGAGTACTGAAGCTTTCTTT

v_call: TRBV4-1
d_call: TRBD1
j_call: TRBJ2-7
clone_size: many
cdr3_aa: CASSAQQGAYEQYF
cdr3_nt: TGCGCCAGCAGCGCTCAACAGGGGGCCTACGAGCAGTACTTC

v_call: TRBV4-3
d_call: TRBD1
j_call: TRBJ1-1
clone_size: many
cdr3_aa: CASSPHRGWAEAFF
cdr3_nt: TGCGCCAGCAGCCCTCACAGGGGTTGGGCTGAAGCTTTCTTT

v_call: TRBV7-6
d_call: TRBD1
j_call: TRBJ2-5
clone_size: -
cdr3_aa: CASSFSPGDSLREETQYF
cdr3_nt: TGTGCCAGCAGCTTTTCACCCGGGGACAGCCTAAGGGAGGAGACCCAGTACTTC

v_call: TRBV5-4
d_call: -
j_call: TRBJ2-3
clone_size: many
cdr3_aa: CASSFRGAVDTQYF
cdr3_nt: TGTGCCAGCAGCTTCCGGGGGGCGGTAGATACGCAGTATTTT

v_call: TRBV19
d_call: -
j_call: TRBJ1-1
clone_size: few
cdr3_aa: CASSIMVESRAFF
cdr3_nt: TGTGCCAGTAGTATTATGGTCGAGAGCCGAGCTTTCTTT

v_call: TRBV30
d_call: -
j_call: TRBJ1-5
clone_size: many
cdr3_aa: CAWTPGSNSNQPQHF
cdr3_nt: TGTGCCTGGACCCCAGGGAGTAATAGCAATCAGCCCCAGCATTTT

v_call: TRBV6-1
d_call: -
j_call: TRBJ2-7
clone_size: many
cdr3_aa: CASSELSVLSVVGASYEQYF
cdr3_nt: TGTGCCAGCAGTGAACTGTCGGTCCTTAGTGTGGTCGGGGCCTCTTACGAGCAGTACTTC

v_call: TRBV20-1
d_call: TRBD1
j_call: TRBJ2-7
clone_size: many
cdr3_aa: CSALSRDRAMVSEQYF
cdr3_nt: TGCAGTGCTCTAAGCCGGGACAGGGCTATGGTCTCCGAGCAGTACTTC